This is a list of T cell receptor beta chains from one sample in a study of PD-1 blockade in mismatch repair-deficient tumors. The protocol was immunoSEQ multiplex PCR, while the TCRdb copy is restricted to in-frame clones and leaves out a portion. Among 35,000 to 40,000 clones, roughly 77% were seen once, and the ten largest hold about 20%. Sample: peripheral blood, taken 4 weeks after starting pembrolizumab. Receptor source: an adult with mismatch repair-deficient cancer. CDR3s include the opening cysteine and the closing phenylalanine or tryptophan. The order of the fields is J gene, V gene, D gene, clone size, CDR3 protein, CDR3 DNA. A D gene is named only where the DNA matches it firmly. A clone size is listed for some rows: how often the clone was seen (once, few, many), or a class if it is expanded.

TRBJ2-7	TRBV28	TRBD1	-	CASSFATGIFSYEQYF	TGTGCCAGCAGTTTTGCGACAGGGATCTTCTCCTACGAGCAGTACTTC
TRBJ1-3	TRBV19	-	-	CASSPRPVSGNTIYF	TGTGCCAGTAGTCCTCGACCCGTCTCTGGAAACACCATATATTTT
TRBJ2-3	TRBV5-1	-	once	CASSLPGTITDTQYF	TGCGCCAGCAGCTTGCCCGGGACGATCACAGATACGCAGTATTTT
TRBJ2-5	TRBV9	TRBD1	-	CASSVEGQGQETQYF	TGTGCCAGCAGCGTAGAGGGACAGGGCCAAGAGACCCAGTACTTC
TRBJ2-1	TRBV7-8	-	-	CASSPNDNEQFF	TGTGCCAGCAGCCCTAACGACAATGAGCAGTTCTTC
TRBJ2-5	TRBV28	-	-	CAAGEETQYF	TGTGCCGCTGGGGAAGAGACCCAGTACTTC
TRBJ2-1	TRBV7-2	TRBD1	-	CASSGYRGEQFF	TGTGCCAGCAGCGGCTACAGGGGTGAGCAGTTCTTC
TRBJ1-2	TRBV29-1	TRBD1	-	CSVEPEERGQDYGYTF	TGCAGCGTTGAACCTGAGGAAAGGGGACAGGACTATGGCTACACCTTC
TRBJ1-1	TRBV28	-	-	CASSSGRRNTEAFF	TGTGCCAGCAGTTCGGGACGGCGGAACACTGAAGCTTTCTTT
TRBJ2-1	TRBV4-3	TRBD2	-	CASSQSTSGSFYEQFF	TGCGCCAGCAGCCAGTCAACTAGCGGGAGTTTCTATGAGCAGTTCTTC
TRBJ2-1	TRBV4-3	TRBD1	few	CASSQEGTGGYNEQFF	TGCGCCAGCAGCCAAGAGGGGACAGGGGGCTACAATGAGCAGTTCTTC
TRBJ2-5	TRBV19	-	-	CASSMDSREETQYF	TGTGCCAGTAGTATGGACAGCCGAGAAGAGACCCAGTACTTC
TRBJ1-4	TRBV2	-	-	CASSEWAGRPREKLFF	TGTGCCAGCAGTGAATGGGCGGGACGCCCTCGAGAAAAACTGTTTTTT
TRBJ2-2	TRBV6-6	-	-	CASSPSAQGGTGELFF	TGTGCCAGCAGTCCCTCGGCTCAGGGCGGGACCGGGGAGCTGTTTTTT
TRBJ2-1	TRBV19	-	-	CAILLPRGDGSSYNEQFF	TGTGCCATTTTACTCCCCCGTGGGGACGGGAGCTCCTACAATGAGCAGTTCTTC
TRBJ2-7	TRBV7-9	TRBD2	-	CASSFSREVPYEQYF	TGTGCCAGCAGCTTTTCGCGGGAGGTCCCCTACGAGCAGTACTTC
TRBJ1-3	TRBV18	-	once	CASSPQEGTFSGNTIYF	TGTGCCAGCTCACCACAAGAAGGGACCTTCTCTGGAAACACCATATATTTT
TRBJ2-1	TRBV7-6	TRBD1	-	CASSLEPGQGPSSYNEQFF	TGTGCCAGCAGCTTAGAGCCGGGACAGGGGCCGAGCTCCTACAATGAGCAGTTCTTC
TRBJ1-3	TRBV7-9	-	-	CASSSQDGSGNTIYF	TGTGCCAGCAGTTCTCAGGACGGCTCTGGAAACACCATATATTTT
TRBJ1-2	TRBV28	-	-	CASSTRTVRWRGYTF	TGTGCCAGCAGTACCCGGACAGTTAGATGGAGGGGCTACACCTTC
TRBJ2-3	TRBV9	TRBD2	-	CASSPRTSISTDTQYF	TGTGCCAGCAGCCCTCGGACTAGCATCTCCACAGATACGCAGTATTTT
TRBJ1-2	TRBV18	TRBD1	-	CASSPPGQQNYGYTF	TGTGCCAGCTCACCGCCGGGACAGCAAAACTATGGCTACACCTTC
TRBJ2-7	TRBV19	TRBD2	-	CASSSGRTYEQYF	TGTGCCAGTAGTAGCGGGAGAACCTACGAGCAGTACTTC
TRBJ2-3	TRBV7-9	-	-	CASSLPHWDIDTQYF	TGTGCCAGCAGCTTACCCCATTGGGACATTGATACGCAGTATTTT
TRBJ2-4	TRBV7-9	-	-	CASSLEGSEGKGAKNIQYF	TGTGCCAGCAGCTTAGAAGGTTCAGAAGGGAAGGGAGCCAAAAACATTCAGTACTTC
TRBJ2-5	TRBV18	-	-	CASSPTREETQYF	TGTGCCAGCTCACCTACCAGGGAAGAGACCCAGTACTTC
TRBJ2-3	TRBV5-1	TRBD2	-	CASSSDPVRRLAGGGTDTQYF	TGCGCCAGCAGCTCGGACCCCGTCCGTCGGCTAGCGGGAGGCGGGACAGATACGCAGTATTTT
TRBJ2-2	TRBV10-1	-	-	CASSVSPTGELFF	TGCGCCAGCAGTGTGTCTCCCACCGGGGAGCTGTTTTTT
TRBJ2-7	TRBV2	-	-	CASRGKTYEQYF	TGTGCCAGCAGGGGGAAGACCTACGAGCAGTACTTC
TRBJ2-1	TRBV10-1	TRBD2	-	CASSDPTSGSAPYNEQFF	TGCGCCAGCAGTGACCCCACTAGCGGGAGTGCCCCCTACAATGAGCAGTTCTTC
TRBJ2-4	TRBV6-1	-	-	CASSEGAGVAKNIQYF	TGTGCCAGCAGTGAAGGCGCTGGCGTAGCCAAAAACATTCAGTACTTC
TRBJ2-3	TRBV11-2	TRBD1	once	CASSLDPTGYSTDTQYF	TGTGCCAGCAGCTTAGATCCGACAGGGTATAGCACAGATACGCAGTATTTT
TRBJ2-3	TRBV18	-	few	CASSPTHTDTQYF	TGTGCCAGCTCACCGACGCACACAGATACGCAGTATTTT
TRBJ2-7	TRBV2	-	few	CASSWGGGTLYEQYF	TGTGCCAGCAGTTGGGGGGGCGGGACGCTCTACGAGCAGTACTTC
TRBJ2-3	TRBV25-1	-	-	CASSECYGGGTDTQYF	TGTGCCAGCAGTGAATGTTATGGGGGCGGCACAGATACGCAGTATTTT
TRBJ1-5	TRBV6-1	-	-	CASSEAWINQPQHF	TGTGCCAGCAGTGAAGCTTGGATCAATCAGCCCCAGCATTTT
TRBJ2-3	TRBV6-4	TRBD2	-	CASSDGGSSTDTQYF	TGTGCCAGCAGTGACGGCGGGAGTAGCACAGATACGCAGTATTTT
TRBJ2-7	TRBV7-9	TRBD1	-	CASSFGRGTYEQYF	TGTGCCAGCAGCTTCGGCAGGGGGACCTACGAGCAGTACTTC
TRBJ2-7	TRBV7-8	-	-	CASSDYYEQYF	TGTGCCAGCAGCGATTACTACGAGCAGTACTTC
TRBJ1-5	TRBV30	TRBD1	-	CAFRDSSNQPQHF	TGTGCCTTCCGGGACAGTAGCAATCAGCCCCAGCATTTT
TRBJ2-3	TRBV11-2	-	-	CASSLGPPDTQYF	TGTGCCAGCAGCTTAGGTCCGCCAGATACGCAGTATTTT
TRBJ1-1	TRBV6-6	TRBD1	-	CASRTGQGMNTEAFF	TGTGCCAGCAGGACGGGACAGGGAATGAACACTGAAGCTTTCTTT
TRBJ2-2	TRBV27	TRBD2	-	CASSLVASGTRELFF	TGTGCCAGCAGTTTAGTTGCTAGCGGGACGAGGGAGCTGTTTTTT
TRBJ2-2	TRBV6-4	-	few	CASSEQGDTGELFF	TGTGCCAGCAGCGAACAGGGAGACACCGGGGAGCTGTTTTTT
TRBJ2-1	TRBV28	-	-	CASSFPTGTPPSYNEQFF	TGTGCCAGCAGTTTCCCCACCGGCACCCCCCCCTCCTACAATGAGCAGTTCTTC
TRBJ1-3	TRBV30	-	-	CAWRLGGENTIYF	TGTGCCTGGAGGTTGGGGGGCGAAAACACCATATATTTT
TRBJ2-1	TRBV7-8	TRBD2	-	CASSLGATSGYYNEQFF	TGTGCCAGCAGCTTAGGGGCCACTAGCGGTTACTACAATGAGCAGTTCTTC
TRBJ2-7	TRBV6-1	-	few	CASVKAYEQYF	TGTGCCAGCGTTAAGGCCTACGAGCAGTACTTC
TRBJ2-1	TRBV7-9	TRBD1	-	CASSLDRDRAQFF	TGTGCCAGCAGCTTAGACCGGGACAGGGCGCAGTTCTTC
TRBJ2-2	TRBV6-5	TRBD2	-	CASTIRGGLGELFF	TGTGCCAGCACCATCCGGGGGGGGCTCGGGGAGCTGTTTTTT
TRBJ1-5	TRBV25-1	-	-	CASAKGDGSNQPQHF	TGTGCCAGCGCTAAGGGAGATGGCAGCAATCAGCCCCAGCATTTT